The entry below gives a single T cell receptor beta chain sequence along with its context. Its antigen remains undetermined. No quality values exist for individual bases; no much larger clone is one base distant. Libraries were built with the immunoSEQ multiplex PCR assay. TCRdb took over this immuneACCESS table, retaining in-frame rearrangements with V and J assigned. Such tables are incomplete; in checked studies, under half of the missing clones stem from an unresolved V gene, and the remainder is unexplained. Recorded for this sample are around 80,000 clones; about 91% of them occurred a single time. The ten largest clonotypes hold approximately 1.4% of the sample. This entry is derived from a study of T cell changes during pregnancy in multiple sclerosis (dated by TCRdb to about 2019). Regarding the study in general: The study looked at changes in the T cell repertoire across pregnancy in women with multiple sclerosis.

This clonotype was sampled from a female donor with multiple sclerosis, enrolled in a pregnancy study. Sequencing was performed on peripheral blood, taken before pregnancy.

Here the CDR3 is given as CATSDRQGITGELFF. The bases are TGTGCCACCAGCGACCGACAGGGTATCACCGGGGAGCTGTTTTTT. Rearrangement joined TRBV15 to TRBJ2-2; the central 7 bases match TRBD1. The CDR1 and CDR2 encoded by the germline V gene (reference sequence) are LNHNV and YYDKDF. There are 15 amino acids in the CDR3, from cysteine to phenylalanine inclusive. Kept here is only the CDR3 DNA, which spans 45 bases and is read in frame from base 1. V is cut back by 5 bases and J by 4 bases, with 7 bases in the junction unmatched.